Below, one T cell receptor (beta chain) is given with its context. This specimen comes from a study of blood T cell repertoires in COVID-19. Across the whole study: COVID-19 samples from acute and convalescent phases originated in the United States, Italy and Spain.

Participants, about 18 to 90 years old, spanned about 26 US areas. CDR1 and CDR2 from the germline V gene are MNHEY and SVGAGI. The ends were cut back, 6 bases at V and 4 bases at J, with 15 bases in the middle. The CDR3 runs to 14 residues. This table comes from immunoSEQ multiplex PCR, and its TCRdb copy is limited to in-frame clones, with some not included. The table includes some 150,000 clones, around 80% detected once. This sequence originates from a woman aged 50 to 65 who had recovered from COVID-19. The sequencing input was PBMCs or T cells enriched from blood (not recorded which). V and J are TRBV6-5 and TRBJ1-2; D gene uncertain. CDR3: CASRHDNEGYGYTF. The CDR3 DNA reads TGTGCCAGCAGGCATGACAATGAGGGCTATGGCTACACCTTC.